A selection of T cell receptor beta chains follows, all from one sample in a study of T-cell memory formation after mild COVID-19. Each CDR3 protein gets one entry after TCRdb re-called the 5' RACE reads with MiXCR. The sample has about 340,000 distinct CDR3 sequences, around an eighth seen once. Sequencing used PBMCs or a T cell subset sorted from them (not recorded which). These receptor sequences come from a man between 18 and 35 years old who had mild COVID-19 (a few samples of this study predate the infection). Cell type and time point are not known. Each CDR3 is given with its conserved first and last residue. D genes are given only for firm matches. The listing skips clone size in some rows; elsewhere it reads once, few, many or a size class.

d_call: TRBD1; j_call: TRBJ2-5; v_call: TRBV9; clone_size: NA; cdr3_nt: TGTGCCAGCAGCGCCAGGGGGCCGAGGGAGACCCAGTACTTC; cdr3_aa: CASSARGPRETQYF
d_call: TRBD2; j_call: TRBJ2-1; v_call: TRBV9; clone_size: few; cdr3_nt: TGTGCCAGCAGCGCCCCTCATGCTAGCGGGGGGGCCTTTGAGCAGTTCTTC; cdr3_aa: CASSAPHASGGAFEQFF
d_call: NA; j_call: TRBJ2-3; v_call: TRBV4-1; clone_size: many; cdr3_nt: TGCGCCAGCAGCCAAGATGTGGGGGGCATGGTTACGCAGTATTTT; cdr3_aa: CASSQDVGGMVTQYF
d_call: NA; j_call: TRBJ2-3; v_call: TRBV3-2; clone_size: NA; cdr3_nt: NA; cdr3_aa: CASSQVAGGATDTQYF
d_call: TRBD2; j_call: TRBJ2-5; v_call: TRBV12-3/TRBV12-4; clone_size: NA; cdr3_nt: TGTGCCAGCACACGCCGATGGACTAGCGGGGGCCTGGAGACCCAGTACTTC; cdr3_aa: CASTRRWTSGGLETQYF
d_call: TRBD1; j_call: TRBJ2-6; v_call: TRBV10-3; clone_size: NA; cdr3_nt: TGTGCCATCACCGGACAGGGGGCCCGGAACATCCTGACTTTC; cdr3_aa: CAITGQGARNILTF
d_call: NA; j_call: TRBJ1-2; v_call: TRBV4-1; clone_size: NA; cdr3_nt: TGCGCCAGCAGCCAAGATTTCACCGCCGCCTATGGCTACACCTTC; cdr3_aa: CASSQDFTAAYGYTF
d_call: NA; j_call: TRBJ1-4; v_call: TRBV6-5; clone_size: NA; cdr3_nt: TGTGCCAGCAGTTACACAACCGGGACACCAGCAACTAATGAAAAACTGTTTTTT; cdr3_aa: CASSYTTGTPATNEKLFF
d_call: NA; j_call: TRBJ1-4; v_call: TRBV6-4; clone_size: few; cdr3_nt: TGTGCCAGCATCCGGACAGAAAACGAAAAACTGTTTTTT; cdr3_aa: CASIRTENEKLFF
d_call: NA; j_call: TRBJ2-7; v_call: TRBV12-3/TRBV12-4; clone_size: many; cdr3_nt: TGTGCCAGCAGTTTACAGGTCTACGAGCAGTACTTC; cdr3_aa: CASSLQVYEQYF
d_call: TRBD2; j_call: TRBJ2-5; v_call: TRBV7-3; clone_size: few; cdr3_nt: TGTGCCAGCAGCCAACTAGCTCCGGGGGGGCTGGCAGAGACCCAGTACTTC; cdr3_aa: CASSQLAPGGLAETQYF
d_call: NA; j_call: TRBJ1-1; v_call: TRBV12-3/TRBV12-4; clone_size: few; cdr3_nt: TGTGCCAGCAGTTTAGTCGCCAGCGCTGAAGCTTTCTTT; cdr3_aa: CASSLVASAEAFF
d_call: NA; j_call: TRBJ2-5; v_call: TRBV12-3/TRBV12-4; clone_size: few; cdr3_nt: TGTGCCAGCAGTTTAGTAGGGGTGTTCGAGGGAGTGGAGACCCAGTACTTC; cdr3_aa: CASSLVGVFEGVETQYF
d_call: NA; j_call: TRBJ1-1; v_call: TRBV7-3; clone_size: many; cdr3_nt: TGTGCCAGCTCGGGACACTACACTGAAGCTTTCTTT; cdr3_aa: CASSGHYTEAFF
d_call: TRBD1; j_call: TRBJ2-2; v_call: TRBV20-1; clone_size: many; cdr3_nt: TGCAGTGCTGGAGACCCCGGGACAGGCCGGATAGGGCTGTTTTTT; cdr3_aa: CSAGDPGTGRIGLFF
d_call: NA; j_call: TRBJ1-1; v_call: TRBV7-9; clone_size: NA; cdr3_nt: TGTGCCAGCAGCTTCAGAGAAGCTTTCTTT; cdr3_aa: CASSFREAFF
d_call: NA; j_call: TRBJ2-6; v_call: TRBV5-4; clone_size: NA; cdr3_nt: TGTGCCAGCAGCTTCCCGGGGGCCGGCTCTGGGGCCAACGTCCTGACTTTC; cdr3_aa: CASSFPGAGSGANVLTF
d_call: TRBD1; j_call: TRBJ1-4; v_call: TRBV7-8; clone_size: few; cdr3_nt: TGTGCCAGCAGCTTAGTGAGGACAGGGCCTCTAGGACTGTTTTTT; cdr3_aa: CASSLVRTGPLGLFF
d_call: NA; j_call: TRBJ2-7; v_call: TRBV18; clone_size: NA; cdr3_nt: TGTGCCAGCTCACCACTTATCGACAGCGGCCACGAGCAGTACTTC; cdr3_aa: CASSPLIDSGHEQYF